The TCR beta chain described here comes from a study of T cell repertoires in aging, cancer and after chemotherapy. Study background: Donors were grouped into six age bands spanning 30 or younger through 70 or older. Patients with chronic lymphocytic leukemia were sampled before and after fludarabine- or bendamustine-based chemotherapy.

TRB rearrangements spanning V, D and J were amplified using mixed TRB-A/B primers. TCRdb itself ran the multiplex PCR reads through MiXCR, one entry per CDR3 protein. The table shows 870 or so distinct CDR3 sequences, with roughly 25% occurring only once. Study-level points and caveats: No conclusions about immunological memory after chemotherapy can be drawn from the repertoire data.

Peripheral blood genomic DNA, not sorted cells or RNA, was the template. The germline V gene encodes CDR1 SQVTM and CDR2 ANQGSEA. CDR3 size: 11 residues. This clonotype rates as medium-sized (0.01 to 0.1%). Antigen specificity is unknown. The specimen was blood. The TCR was taken from a human donor with a blood cancer. This chain uses TRBV29-1 with TRBJ1-1; D may be TRBD1 (6 bases). DNA for the CDR3: TGCAGTACAGGGAGGAACACTGAAGCTTTCTTT. Translated, it gives CSTGRNTEAFF.